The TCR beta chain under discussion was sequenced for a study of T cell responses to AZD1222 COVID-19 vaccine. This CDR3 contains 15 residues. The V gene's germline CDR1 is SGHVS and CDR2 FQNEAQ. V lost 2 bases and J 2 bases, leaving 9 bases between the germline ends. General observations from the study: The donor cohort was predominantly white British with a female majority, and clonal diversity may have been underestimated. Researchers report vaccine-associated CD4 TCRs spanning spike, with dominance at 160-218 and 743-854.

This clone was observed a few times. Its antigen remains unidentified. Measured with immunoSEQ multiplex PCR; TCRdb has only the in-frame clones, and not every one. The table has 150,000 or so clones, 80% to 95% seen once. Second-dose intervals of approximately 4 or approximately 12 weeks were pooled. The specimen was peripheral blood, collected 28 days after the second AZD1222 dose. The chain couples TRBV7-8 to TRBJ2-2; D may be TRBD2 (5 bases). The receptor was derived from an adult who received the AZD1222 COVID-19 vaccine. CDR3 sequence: CASSLIGINTGELFF. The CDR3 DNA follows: TGTGCCAGCAGCTTAATCGGGATCAACACCGGGGAGCTGTTTTTT.